The source of this T cell receptor (beta chain) is a study of beta chain features in type 1 diabetes. About the study: There were 107,917,701 sorted cells examined across all samples.

Purity exceeded 98% in all sorted populations. The CDR3 has 12 amino acids. Trimming left V 3 bases short and J 6 bases short, with 7 bases between. Germline CDR1 MGHRA, CDR2 YSYEKL. This clone showed up just a few times. Antigen unknown. Study results and caveats: TCRB CDR3s were moderately but significantly shorter in Type 1 diabetes patients in all four CD4+ subsets. Within the patient group, naive, central memory and Treg TCRB repertoires appeared more similar to each other than within healthy donors. VDJ junctions from patients with type 1 diabetes contained fewer insertions and more deletions.

The isolated RNA, all of it, was reverse transcribed, so expressed TCRB transcripts were what got sequenced. TCRdb's copy holds only in-frame clones and misses some; the assay was immunoSEQ multiplex PCR. Of under 300,000 clones in the sample, around 25% were seen once. This clonotype was obtained from a woman aged 25 to 45 with type 1 diabetes. The chain recombines TRBV4-1 with TRBJ2-3; no clear D. Sequenced: naive CD4+ T cells from blood. The CDR3 loop is CASSHPLDTQYF. In nucleotides, the CDR3 is TGCGCCAGCAGCCACCCCCTGGATACGCAGTATTTT.